Presented here are 26 T cell receptor beta chains from one specimen sequenced in a study of radiation and T cells in renal cell carcinoma. TCRdb's copy holds only in-frame clones and misses some; the assay was immunoSEQ multiplex PCR. This sample has around 15,000 clones, with approximately 53% found just once. Treatment here: 15 Gy SBRT to primary tumor, nephrectomy 4 weeks later. Specimen: tumor tissue, collected from a patient whose treatment included radiotherapy and nephrectomy. These receptors all come from a woman aged 60-75 years with renal cell carcinoma.

This clone was observed a few times. This chain links TRBV5-1 with TRBJ1-5, with D perhaps matching TRBD1 (5 bases). Germline CDR1 reads SGHRS; CDR2 reads YFSETQ. This CDR3 has 15 amino acids. V gave up 4 bases and J gave up 1 base, with 12 bases separating them. Written as DNA, the CDR3 is TGCGCCAGCAGCACCACCGGGGGGAGCAATCAGCCCCAGCATTTT. It is translated as CASSTTGGSNQPQHF.

CDR3 nucleotides: TGTGCCAGCAGTGTTGCTAGCCGTAGAAGCTCCTACAATGAGCAGTTCTTC. It codes for CASSVASRRSSYNEQFF. The chain combines TRBV2 with TRBJ2-1, with D perhaps TRBD2 (5 bases). V was clipped by 4 bases and J by 0 bases, with 16 bases between them. Germline V gene sequence: CDR1 SNHLY, CDR2 FYNNEI. The CDR3 has 17 residues.

This chain uses TRBV29-1 with TRBJ2-3; TRBD1 matches at 7 bases. The CDR3 runs to 14 residues. V shed 6 bases and J 2 bases; nucleotides not matched to a gene: 8. Germline-derived CDR1 and CDR2 are SQVTM and ANQGSEA. As DNA, the CDR3 is TGCAGCGTGAGAACGGGACAGAACACAGATACGCAGTATTTT. It is translated as CSVRTGQNTDTQYF.

The chain carries TRBV9 and TRBJ2-2; unclear D gene. The CDR3 consists of 12 residues. V was trimmed by 0 bases and J by 5 bases, leaving 2 bases between them. Germline CDR1 is SGDLS and CDR2 is YYNGEE. As DNA, the CDR3 is TGTGCCAGCAGCGTAGATACCGGGGAGCTGTTTTTT. Translated: CASSVDTGELFF.

The count of this clone is one. This sequence joins TRBV5-1 and TRBJ2-3, with a tentative D call TRBD2 (5 bases). The CDR3 consists of 12 residues. Trimming pared 3 bases from V and 6 bases from J, leaving 8 bases between. Germline assignment: CDR1 SGHRS and CDR2 YFSETQ. CDR3 protein: CASSSDWDTQYF. The DNA for the CDR3 is TGCGCCAGCAGCTCGGACTGGGATACGCAGTATTTT.

CDR3 sequence: CASSIGRGLGNTIYF. CDR3 DNA: TGTGCCAGCAGCATCGGCCGGGGGCTAGGAAACACCATATATTTT. The gene calls are TRBV16 and TRBJ1-3; D possibly corresponds to TRBD1 (6 bases). The CDR3 covers 15 residues. CDR1 is KGHSY, CDR2 FQNENV, per germline. V dropped 5 bases and J dropped 4 bases, with 15 bases sitting between them.

The V gene is TRBV5-1, the J gene TRBJ2-7; 7 nucleotides match TRBD1. The CDR3 has 14 residues. Unmatched junction bases numbered 3, after V lost 0 bases and J lost 3 bases. Germline V lookup: CDR1 SGHRS, CDR2 YFSETQ. The CDR3 nucleotides read TGCGCCAGCAGCTTGGCCGGGACAGACTACGAGCAGTACTTC. Its protein is CASSLAGTDYEQYF.

V is TRBV30 and J is TRBJ1-4; 7 bases fit TRBD1. V shed 5 bases, J shed 4 bases, and the junction held 10 bases outside the gene matches. The germline gives CDR1 GTSNPN, CDR2 SVGIG (reference sequence). CDR3 length: 15 residues. The DNA for the CDR3 is TGTGCCTGGGCTTTAAGGGGGCGTCTTAATGAAAAACTGTTTTTT. Translating it yields CAWALRGRLNEKLFF.

Note on this clone: Distinct nucleotide sequences in the sample also encode this CDR3. The chain links TRBV7-9 to TRBJ1-2; D not resolved. V dropped 5 bases and J dropped 5 bases, with 6 bases sitting between them. The CDR3 is made up of 11 amino acids. CDR1 is SEHNR, CDR2 FQNEAQ, per germline (reference sequence). The CDR3 sequence is CASSDRYGYTF. The CDR3 DNA sequence: TGTGCCAGCAGCGATAGATATGGCTACACCTTC.

The chain uses TRBV9 and TRBJ2-1; 8 nucleotides align to TRBD2. V gave up 2 bases and J gave up 4 bases; unmatched junction bases: 8. The germline V gene encodes CDR1 SGDLS and CDR2 YYNGEE. The CDR3 has 16 amino acids. The CDR3 spells CASSVGWAGGYNEQFF. The CDR3 coding sequence is TGTGCCAGCAGCGTCGGCTGGGCGGGGGGTTACAATGAGCAGTTCTTC.

Only a few counts were recorded for this clone. The chain carries TRBV28 and TRBJ2-7; TRBD1 agrees at 7 bases. The CDR3 spans 15 residues. Germline assignment: CDR1 MDHEN and CDR2 SYDVKM. The V and J ends lost 5 bases and 2 bases, in that order; junction bases with no gene match: 9. This CDR3 reads CASSPSWGQPYEQYF. The CDR3 DNA follows: TGTGCCAGCAGTCCAAGTTGGGGACAGCCCTACGAGCAGTACTTC.

The chain couples TRBV4-2 to TRBJ1-4; 7 nucleotides align to TRBD1. CDR1 LGHNA and CDR2 YNFKEQ come from the germline V gene. The CDR3 length is 15 residues. With 0 bases clipped from V and 7 bases from J, the junction kept 5 bases outside the gene matches. In DNA form, the CDR3 reads TGTGCCAGCAGCCAAGATAACAGGGGTCGTGAAAAACTGTTTTTT. Translation: CASSQDNRGREKLFF.

The chain carries TRBV7-2 and TRBJ2-1; D is perhaps TRBD1 or TRBD2 (6 bases each). V was cut by 4 bases and J by 0 bases, with 10 bases left in between. This CDR3 contains 15 residues. From germline, CDR1 is SGHTA and CDR2 FQGNSA. The CDR3 loop is CASSSRDTSYNEQFF. In nucleotides, the CDR3 is TGTGCCAGCAGCTCGCGGGACACCTCCTACAATGAGCAGTTCTTC.

V gene TRBV29-1 combines with J gene TRBJ1-3; D not certain. Germline loops: CDR1 SQVTM, CDR2 ANQGSEA. V lost 5 bases and J lost 3, with 5 bases in between. The CDR3 is made up of 11 amino acids. DNA of the CDR3: TGCAGCGTTAGGGATGGAAACACCATATATTTT. Protein: CSVRDGNTIYF.

The V call is TRBV9, the J call TRBJ2-6, with D uncertain. Trimming shortened V by 4 bases and J by 0 bases, and 8 bases separated the two germline ends. This CDR3 comprises 15 residues. The germline CDR1 and CDR2 sequences are SGDLS and YYNGEE. The CDR3 reads CASSPDLSGANVLTF. The DNA of the CDR3 is TGTGCCAGCAGCCCAGACCTCTCTGGGGCCAACGTCCTGACTTTC.

The chain has TRBV5-4 and TRBJ1-2; 9 nucleotides match TRBD1. Trimming at V came to 1 base and at J to 7 bases, leaving 11 bases not matched to a gene. This CDR3 comprises 16 residues. CDR1 and CDR2 (germline): SGHNT, YYREEE (reference sequence). CDR3 sequence (DNA): TGTGCCAGCAGCTTGTATGAGGGACAGGGTATGGGTGGCTACACCTTC. This encodes CASSLYEGQGMGGYTF.

The chain carries TRBV9 and TRBJ2-7, with a possible D match to TRBD2 (5 bases). Germline V gene lookup returns CDR1 SGDLS and CDR2 YYNGEE. The CDR3 totals 15 residues. V lost 0 bases and J 2 bases, leaving 12 bases between the germline ends. CDR3 loop: CASSVASGFTYEQYF. The CDR3 DNA is TGTGCCAGCAGCGTAGCCAGCGGCTTTACCTACGAGCAGTACTTC.

V is TRBV9 and J is TRBJ2-1; 10 bases map to TRBD2. CDR1 and CDR2 (germline): SGDLS, YYNGEE. The CDR3 length is 19 residues. Trimming removed 1 base from V and 5 bases from J; junction bases left unmatched: 15. CDR3 protein: CASSVCVMVAGGADNEQFF. DNA of the CDR3: TGTGCCAGCAGCGTATGTGTCATGGTAGCGGGGGGAGCCGACAATGAGCAGTTCTTC. The variable domain in full, completed from reference TRBV9 and TRBJ2-1, reads DSGVTQTPKHLITATGQRVTLRCSPRSGDLSVYWYQQSLDQGLQFLIQYYNGEERAKGNILERFSAQQFPDLHSELNLSSLELGDSALYFCASSVCVMVAGGADNEQFFGPGTRLTVL.

This clone turned up a few times. The chain combines TRBV7-9 with TRBJ1-6; D is undetermined. V was clipped by 5 bases and J by 6 bases, with 14 bases between them. The CDR3 totals 15 residues. Per germline, CDR1 SEHNR and CDR2 FQNEAQ (reference sequence). CDR3 DNA: TGTGCCAGCAGCCCCCGGGCTCCATCTAATTCACCCCTCCACTTT. Its translation: CASSPRAPSNSPLHF.

The chain uses TRBV9 and TRBJ2-7; TRBD2 matches 14 bases. Germline V gives CDR1 SGDLS, CDR2 YYNGEE. The V segment lost 2 bases and the J segment 7 bases; nucleotides outside the gene matches: 8. This CDR3 has 16 amino acids. Written as DNA, the CDR3 is TGTGCCAGCAGCGTGGCGGGACTAGCGGGGGTACGAGAGCAGTACTTC. It codes for CASSVAGLAGVREQYF.

The rearrangement links TRBV28 to TRBJ2-7; a possible D gene is TRBD2 (5 bases). V dropped 3 bases and J dropped 2 bases, with 11 bases sitting between them. The CDR3 is 14 amino acids. In germline, CDR1 is MDHEN, CDR2 SYDVKM. Here the CDR3 DNA reads TGTGCCAGCAGTTTGTTACGGCGGGCCTACGAGCAGTACTTC. Encoded protein: CASSLLRRAYEQYF.

This clone was seen at least ten times. The V gene is TRBV4-1, the J gene TRBJ2-1; D is uncertain. Between the trimmed V and J ends, which lost 6 bases and 6 bases, there was a span of 12 bases. The CDR3 extends over 13 amino acids. Germline V gene lookup returns CDR1 MGHRA and CDR2 YSYEKL. The CDR3, as DNA: TGCGCCAGCAGTCTGATCTGGGGCAATGAGCAGTTCTTC. It encodes CASSLIWGNEQFF.

This clone came up a few times. The chain links TRBV4-3 to TRBJ1-2, with D maybe TRBD1 (6 bases). Trimming left V 1 base short and J 4 bases short, with 16 bases between. The CDR3 length is 16 residues. The germline V gene encodes CDR1 LGHNA and CDR2 YSLEER. In DNA form, the CDR3 reads TGCGCCAGCAGCCAAGGTCGGCAGGGAGGGGGCTATGGCTACACCTTC. Translation gives CASSQGRQGGGYGYTF.

The chain couples TRBV15 to TRBJ2-3, with D tentatively TRBD2 (5 bases). V dropped 1 base and J dropped 0 bases, with 14 bases sitting between them. Germline V gives CDR1 LNHNV, CDR2 YYDKDF (reference sequence). This CDR3 has 17 residues. The CDR3 region has the DNA TGTGCCACCAGCAGAGGCCAGCGGACGGTGAGCACAGATACGCAGTATTTT. As protein: CATSRGQRTVSTDTQYF.

This sequence joins TRBV6-6 and TRBJ1-1, with no clear D. Germline lookup yields CDR1 MNHNY and CDR2 SVGAGI (reference sequence). The CDR3 spans 11 residues. Trimming shortened V by 3 bases and J by 4 bases, and 3 bases separated the two germline ends. CDR3 region: CASSYPTEAFF. For the CDR3, the DNA is TGTGCCAGCAGTTATCCCACTGAAGCTTTCTTT.

The chain links TRBV9 to TRBJ2-1; 7 bases fit TRBD2. Germline V gene lookup returns CDR1 SGDLS and CDR2 YYNGEE. J lost 4 bases, V lost 0 bases, and 4 bases had no gene match. The CDR3 contains 15 residues. The CDR3 loop is CASSVVAAGYNEQFF. The CDR3 DNA reads TGTGCCAGCAGCGTAGTGGCAGCGGGATACAATGAGCAGTTCTTC.